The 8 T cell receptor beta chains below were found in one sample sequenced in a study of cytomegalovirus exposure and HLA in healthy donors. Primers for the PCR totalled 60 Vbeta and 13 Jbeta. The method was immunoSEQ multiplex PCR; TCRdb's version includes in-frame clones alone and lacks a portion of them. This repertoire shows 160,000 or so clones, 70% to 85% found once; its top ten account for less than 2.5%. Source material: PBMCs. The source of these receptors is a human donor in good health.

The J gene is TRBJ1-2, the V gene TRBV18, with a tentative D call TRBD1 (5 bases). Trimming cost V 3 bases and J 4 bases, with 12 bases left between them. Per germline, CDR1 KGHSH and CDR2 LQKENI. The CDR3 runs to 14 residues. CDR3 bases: TGTGCCAGCTCACCCTGGCAGGGAAGCTATGGCTACACCTTC. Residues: CASSPWQGSYGYTF.

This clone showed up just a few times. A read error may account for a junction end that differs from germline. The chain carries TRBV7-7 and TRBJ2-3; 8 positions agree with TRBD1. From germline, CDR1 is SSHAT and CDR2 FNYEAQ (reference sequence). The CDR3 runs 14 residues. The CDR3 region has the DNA TGTGCTAGCAGCTTAGGACAGGGAACAGATACGCAGTATTTT. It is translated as CASSLGQGTDTQYF.

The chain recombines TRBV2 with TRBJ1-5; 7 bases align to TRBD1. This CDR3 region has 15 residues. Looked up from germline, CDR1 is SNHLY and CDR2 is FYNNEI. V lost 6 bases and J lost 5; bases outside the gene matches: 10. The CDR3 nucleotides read TGTGCCAGCAGCGATGGACAGGTCCGATATCAGCCCCAGCATTTT. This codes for CASSDGQVRYQPQHF.

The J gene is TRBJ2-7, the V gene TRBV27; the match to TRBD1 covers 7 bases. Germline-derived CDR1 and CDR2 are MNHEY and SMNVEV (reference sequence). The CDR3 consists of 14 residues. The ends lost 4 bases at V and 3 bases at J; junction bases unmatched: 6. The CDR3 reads CASSWATGSYEQYF. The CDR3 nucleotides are TGTGCCAGCAGTTGGGCGACAGGGAGCTACGAGCAGTACTTC.

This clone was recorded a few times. This CDR3 reads CASSAAGQGNTEAFF. The CDR3 DNA reads TGTGCCAGCAGTGCCGCGGGACAGGGGAACACTGAAGCTTTCTTT. This sequence joins TRBV6-6 and TRBJ1-1; 9 bases map to TRBD1. V lost 5 bases to trimming and J lost 1 base; unmatched junction nucleotides: 5. The germline V gene encodes CDR1 MNHNY and CDR2 SVGAGI (reference sequence). The CDR3 length is 15 residues.

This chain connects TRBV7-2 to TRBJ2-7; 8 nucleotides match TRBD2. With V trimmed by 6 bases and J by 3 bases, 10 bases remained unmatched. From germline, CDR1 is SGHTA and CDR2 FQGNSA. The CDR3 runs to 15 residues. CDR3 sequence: CASRRIGAGDYEQYF. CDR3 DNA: TGTGCCAGCAGGCGCATCGGAGCGGGGGACTACGAGCAGTACTTC.

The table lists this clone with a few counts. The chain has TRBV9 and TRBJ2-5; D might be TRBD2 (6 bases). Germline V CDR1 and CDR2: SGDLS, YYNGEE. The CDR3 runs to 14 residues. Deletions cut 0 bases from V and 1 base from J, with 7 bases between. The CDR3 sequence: CASSVAGVQETQYF. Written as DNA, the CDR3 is TGTGCCAGCAGCGTAGCGGGGGTCCAAGAGACCCAGTACTTC.

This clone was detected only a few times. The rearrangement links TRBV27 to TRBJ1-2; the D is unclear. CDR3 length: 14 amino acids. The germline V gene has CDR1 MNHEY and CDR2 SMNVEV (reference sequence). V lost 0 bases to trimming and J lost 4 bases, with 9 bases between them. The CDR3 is CASSLSTVSYGYTF. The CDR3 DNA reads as TGTGCCAGCAGTTTATCCACAGTGTCCTATGGCTACACCTTC.